Listed below are T cell receptor beta chains from one sample, sequenced in a study of human T cells and chemical hapten exposure. MiXCR was run by TCRdb on the RACE reads, yielding one entry per CDR3 protein. The data contain approximately 400,000 distinct CDR3 sequences, 5.1% of them singletons. Sequenced material: whole blood, taken in connection with sensitization to the hapten diphenylcyclopropenone (DPC). Every receptor here comes from a woman aged 45-65 years with alopecia areata. Some clones in this sample may be carry-over from other donors' samples. Both conserved end residues are part of each CDR3. A D gene is named only where the DNA matches it firmly. Where a row states a size, it is once, few, many or the class of an expanded clone; other rows omit it.

J,V,size,D,CDR3,DNA
TRBJ2-7,TRBV25-1,-,TRBD1,CASGQGMWEQYF,TGTGCCAGCGGACAGGGGATGTGGGAGCAGTACTTC
TRBJ2-3,TRBV29-1,many,-,CSVPHTDTQYF,TGCAGCGTCCCCCACACAGATACGCAGTATTTT
TRBJ1-1,TRBV4-2,-,-,CASSQDLSSEAFF,TGTGCCAGCAGCCAAGACCTGAGTTCTGAAGCTTTCTTT
TRBJ2-1,TRBV12-3/TRBV12-4,many,-,CASSQGNLHNEQFF,TGTGCCAGCAGTCAAGGGAACCTGCACAATGAGCAGTTCTTC
TRBJ1-2,TRBV12-3/TRBV12-4,few,-,CASQGEKHYGYTF,TGTGCCAGCCAAGGGGAGAAACACTATGGCTACACCTTC
TRBJ2-1,TRBV27,-,TRBD2,CATLRSLAGNNEQFF,TGTGCCACGTTACGGTCACTAGCGGGGAACAATGAGCAGTTCTTC
TRBJ1-2,TRBV5-1,-,-,CASSLGDNDYGYTF,TGCGCCAGCAGCTTGGGGGACAACGACTATGGCTACACCTTC
TRBJ2-7,TRBV27,-,-,CASSFRGEYEQYF,TGTGCCAGCAGTTTCCGCGGGGAATACGAGCAGTACTTC
TRBJ1-4,TRBV20-1,-,TRBD1,CSASGTGGEKLFF,TGCAGTGCTAGCGGGACAGGGGGCGAAAAACTGTTTTTT
TRBJ2-1,TRBV27,-,-,CASSGYNSPDSNEQLF,TGTGCCAGCAGCGGTTACAATAGCCCGGATTCCAATGAGCAGCTCTTC
TRBJ2-2,TRBV12-3/TRBV12-4,-,-,CASSLVQGELFF,TGTGCCAGCAGTTTAGTCCAGGGGGAGCTGTTTTTT
TRBJ1-1,TRBV7-8,-,TRBD1,CASSPRQGSEAFF,TGTGCCAGCAGCCCGCGACAGGGATCTGAAGCTTTCTTT
TRBJ1-1,TRBV5-1,many,-,CASSLQGPRATEAFF,TGCGCCAGCAGCCTACAGGGACCCAGGGCCACTGAAGCTTTCTTT
TRBJ1-5,TRBV10-1,few,TRBD1,CASSSGPGQVRGNQPQHF,TGCGCCAGCAGCTCCGGCCCTGGACAGGTCCGGGGCAATCAGCCCCAGCATTTT
TRBJ2-1,TRBV20-1,few,-,CSASGTLSSYNEQFF,TGCAGTGCATCTGGGACTCTAAGCTCCTACAATGAGCAGTTCTTC